The rows below give T cell receptor beta chains drawn from one sample of a study of Graves' ophthalmopathy and Graves' hyperthyroidism. MiXCR was run by TCRdb on the multiplex PCR reads, yielding one entry per CDR3 protein. The table lists a few hundred thousand distinct CDR3 sequences, about 18% of them singletons. Sequenced material: peripheral blood. The origin of the receptors is an adult woman with stable Graves' hyperthyroidism. Each CDR3 is given with its conserved first and last residue. D genes are given only for firm matches. Size tells how often a clone was seen (once, few, many) or the class of an expanded clone, and some rows leave it out.

many | TRBJ2-5 | TRBD2 | TRBV27 | TGTGCCAGCAGTCCGACTAGCGGGGAAGAGACCCAGTACTTC | CASSPTSGEETQYF
few | TRBJ2-7 | TRBD1 | TRBV6-2/TRBV6-3 | TGTGCCAGCATGCACCCGACAGGGGCCTCGGAGGAGCAGTACTTC | CASMHPTGASEEQYF
many | TRBJ1-1 | - | TRBV29-1 | TGCAGCGTTGGGGCTATAGCTACGAACACTGAAGCTTTCTTT | CSVGAIATNTEAFF
many | TRBJ2-7 | - | TRBV11-2 | TGTGCCAGCAGCTTAGATCTGGAGAGGAGCTACGAGCAGTACTTC | CASSLDLERSYEQYF
- | TRBJ1-2 | - | TRBV3-1 | TGTGCCAGCAGCCGAAGGGGGGGTTCATATGGCTACACCTTC | CASSRRGGSYGYTF
many | TRBJ2-7 | TRBD2 | TRBV29-1 | TGCAGCGTTGAAGGCGGGGGGACCTACGAGCAGTACTTC | CSVEGGGTYEQYF
many | TRBJ1-6 | TRBD1 | TRBV7-2 | TGTGCCAGCAGCTCCCCGGACAGGGTCTATAATTCACCCCTCCACTTT | CASSSPDRVYNSPLHF
few | TRBJ2-5 | TRBD1 | TRBV7-2 | TGTGCCAGCAGCTTTCAGGGGGCTGTAGTAGAGACCCAGTACTTC | CASSFQGAVVETQYF
many | TRBJ2-7 | - | TRBV12-3/TRBV12-4 | TGTGCCAGCAGTTTCGCGACAGGCACGCGGGAGCAGTACTTC | CASSFATGTREQYF
many | TRBJ2-7 | TRBD2 | TRBV28 | TGTGCCAGCAGTTTCAGGGTAGCGGGAGCCTACGAGCAGTACTTC | CASSFRVAGAYEQYF
- | TRBJ2-7 | TRBD2 | TRBV20-1 | TGCAGTGCGATTGGATTAGCGGGCTTCTACGAGCAGTGCTTC | CSAIGLAGFYEQCF
- | TRBJ1-2 | - | TRBV28 | TGTGCCAGCACCCTAGCTGGAAACTATGGCTACACCTTC | CASTLAGNYGYTF
many | TRBJ2-7 | TRBD1 | TRBV6-2/TRBV6-3 | TGTGCCAGCAGTTACGATCTGGGACAGGGGAAGAGTGACTCCTACGAGCAGTACTTC | CASSYDLGQGKSDSYEQYF
- | TRBJ1-2 | TRBD1 | TRBV6-1 | TGTGCCAGCAGTGAAGGGGACAGGGCCACCTTC | CASSEGDRATF
few | TRBJ2-7 | - | TRBV29-1 | TGCAGCGTCGAGGATGCGTCAGACCCGGTGGGGGAGCAGTACTTC | CSVEDASDPVGEQYF
many | TRBJ1-5 | TRBD1 | TRBV6-2/TRBV6-3 | TGTGCCAGCAGCGGGGGACAGGGGGGCCGCCAGCCCCAGCATTTT | CASSGGQGGRQPQHF
many | TRBJ2-7 | - | TRBV4-1 | TGCGCCAGCAGCCAAGCCGCGTCGGGACCGCACTACGAGCAGTACTTC | CASSQAASGPHYEQYF
many | TRBJ2-2 | - | TRBV6-5 | TGTGCCAGCAGTTACCCCCCTAGCCCCGGCACCGGGGAGCTGTTTTTT | CASSYPPSPGTGELFF
many | TRBJ2-2 | TRBD2 | TRBV20-1 | TGCAGTGCCAGGCGGGAGCGCGGCAAGAACACCGGGGAGCTGTTTTTT | CSARRERGKNTGELFF
many | TRBJ1-1 | - | TRBV4-1 | TGCGCCAGCAGCCAAGAGGGCCCGAACACTGAAGCTTTCTTT | CASSQEGPNTEAFF
many | TRBJ2-7 | TRBD2 | TRBV28 | TGTGCCACCATAGCGGGAGGGAAATCCTACGAGCAGTACTTC | CATIAGGKSYEQYF
many | TRBJ1-1 | TRBD1 | TRBV9 | TGTGCCAGCAGCGTAGGGACAGGCTCGGAAGCTTTCTTT | CASSVGTGSEAFF
many | TRBJ1-1 | TRBD1 | TRBV7-8 | TGTGCCAGCAGCGACAGACTCGGGACAGGGGGCACTGAAGCTTTCTTT | CASSDRLGTGGTEAFF
many | TRBJ1-5 | - | TRBV10-3 | TGTGCCATCAGTAACAGGGAAAATCAGCCCCAGCATTTT | CAISNRENQPQHF
many | TRBJ2-7 | - | TRBV4-1 | TGCGCCAGCAGCCAAGTCGACATGGGAACCTACGAGCAGTACTTC | CASSQVDMGTYEQYF
few | TRBJ2-7 | TRBD2 | TRBV4-1 | TGCGCCAGCAGCCAAGTTCTAGCGGGAGGACCATCCTACGAGCAGTACTTC | CASSQVLAGGPSYEQYF
- | TRBJ2-2 | TRBD2 | TRBV13 | TGTGCCAGCAGCTCCGGACTAGCGGGAGCCACCGGGGAGCTGTTTTTT | CASSSGLAGATGELFF
many | TRBJ2-5 | TRBD2 | TRBV2 | TGTGCCAGCAGTGACCCGGGGACTAGCGGGAGCCAAGAGACCCAGTACTTC | CASSDPGTSGSQETQYF
- | TRBJ2-2 | TRBD1 | TRBV28 | TGTGCCAGCGGACAGGTTTTCGGGACCGCGAACACCGGGGAGCTGTTTTTT | CASGQVFGTANTGELFF
many | TRBJ1-2 | - | TRBV7-8 | TGTGAAACAGGAATTTATGGCTACACCTTC | CETGIYGYTF
many | TRBJ2-7 | TRBD1 | TRBV7-6 | TGTGCCAGCAGCTTAGGACAGGGGGCGGCCGAGCAGTACTTC | CASSLGQGAAEQYF
- | TRBJ2-5 | TRBD1 | TRBV20-1 | TGCAGTGCTAGAGTAGGGACAGCCCAAGAGACCCAGTACTTC | CSARVGTAQETQYF